This TCR beta chain derives from a study of blood T cell repertoires in COVID-19. In the source study's methods: Nucleated cell number was recorded as an estimate derived from reference gene primer amplification. The method was immunoSEQ multiplex PCR; TCRdb's version includes in-frame clones alone and lacks a portion of them. Clonal size and the V and J genes are those of that table, whereas D and trimming came from the DNA. The table records about 150,000 clones, roughly 83% of them present only once. This CDR3 comprises 14 residues. The V end was cut by 3 bases, the J end by 4 bases, with 13 bases between. Germline loops: CDR1 SGDLS, CDR2 YYNGEE.

V and J are TRBV9 and TRBJ1-2; possibly TRBD1 for D (6 bases). The origin of this receptor is a woman in her 70s with COVID-19, enrolled during active disease. The source material was peripheral blood. CDR3: CASSEGVTVYGYTF. The CDR3 coding sequence is TGTGCCAGCAGCGAGGGGGTTACCGTCTATGGCTACACCTTC.